This TCR beta chain came from a study of siplizumab effects on memory and regulatory T cells. Overall study findings and caveats: A significant reduction in alloreactive sequences traceable to unstimulated CD4+ memory cells was produced by siplizumab. Just a small share of alloreactive clones was traced back to unstimulated subsets. Roughly 75-97% of proliferating CD4+ or CD8+ clones lacked an assignable naive or memory phenotype.

This clone is a singleton in its sample. Its antigen is currently unknown. The data were produced by immunoSEQ multiplex PCR, yet TCRdb's version contains in-frame clones alone and is incomplete. This sample has roughly 50,000 clones, with 87% found just once. Trimming cost V 6 bases and J 4 bases; bases outside gene matches: 6. The germline gives CDR1 PRHDT, CDR2 FYEKMQ (reference sequence). The CDR3 contains 13 residues. Material for sequencing was naive CD8+ T cells sorted from blood. The chain couples TRBV13 to TRBJ2-7; TRBD2 matches at 7 bases. This TCR derives from a human donor in good health. The CDR3 coding sequence is TGTGCCAGCAGGGACTGGGAGGGATACGAGCAGTACTTC. Its protein product is CASRDWEGYEQYF.